Given below is one T cell receptor beta chain in context. Antigen unknown. Amplification used 60 Vbeta primers and 13 Jbeta primers. TCRdb's table, derived via immunoSEQ multiplex PCR, lists solely in-frame clones and lacks some. The sample carries tens of thousands of clones, roughly 80% recorded once. The V end lost 2 bases, the J end lost 8 bases, and 9 bases lay between the germline ends. CDR3 size: 11 residues. CDR1 and CDR2 (germline): GTSNPN, SVGIG (reference sequence). The sample originates from a study of cytomegalovirus exposure and HLA in healthy donors. Study-level information: Researchers previously reported finding about 110 million unique TCR beta sequences from roughly 180 million T cells.

Study observations and caveats: It was reported that TCR beta sequences correctly inferred the HLA-A and HLA-B alleles for most subjects.

This chain connects TRBV30 to TRBJ1-2, with D unresolved. The sample comprised PBMCs. The clonotype comes from a man in his forties in good health and CMV-seronegative. The CDR3 DNA follows: TGTGCCTGGAGTCTAGCGTTCGGCTACACCTTC. This encodes CAWSLAFGYTF.